Listed below are T cell receptor beta chains from one sample, sequenced in a study of CD8+CD57+ T cells in acquired aplastic anemia. One entry per CDR3 protein results from TCRdb running MiXCR on the reads. The data contain about 240,000 distinct CDR3 sequences, approximately 50% of them singletons. The sequenced sample was sorted CD4+, CD8+, or CD8+CD57+ T cells (not recorded which) from PBMCs. Receptors originate from a human donor with aplastic anemia. Each CDR3 is given with its conserved first and last residue. The order of the fields is CDR3 protein, CDR3 DNA, J gene, D gene, clone size, V gene, CDR3 length. D genes are given only for firm matches. Some rows mark clone size as missing; the rest say once, few, many or name a class of expanded clone.

CDR3: CATSDSREGCPTEQYF
DNA: TGTGCCACCAGTGATTCTAGGGAAGGGTGTCCTACGGAGCAGTACTTC
J: TRBJ2-7
D: NA
size: NA
V: TRBV24-1
length: 16

CDR3: CASSPYSGVDEQYF
DNA: TGTGCCAGCAGCCCCTATAGCGGGGTCGACGAGCAGTACTTC
J: TRBJ2-7
D: TRBD2
size: NA
V: TRBV9
length: 14

CDR3: CASSLALEPVGWGGPLFF
DNA: TGTGCCAGCAGCTTAGCTTTGGAACCCGTGGGGTGGGGAGGGCCACTGTTTTTT
J: TRBJ1-4
D: NA
size: many
V: TRBV7-2
length: 18

CDR3: CASTPGQIALYGYTF
DNA: TGTGCCAGTACCCCAGGCCAGATCGCTCTCTATGGCTACACCTTC
J: TRBJ1-2
D: NA
size: once
V: TRBV19
length: 15

CDR3: CASSYSGRADEQYF
DNA: TGTGCCAGTAGTTATAGCGGGAGGGCCGACGAGCAGTACTTC
J: TRBJ2-7
D: TRBD2
size: many
V: TRBV19
length: 14

CDR3: CASSLGLAGGLWELFF
DNA: TGTGCCAGCAGCTTAGGTCTAGCGGGGGGACTGTGGGAGCTGTTTTTT
J: TRBJ2-2
D: TRBD2
size: NA
V: TRBV7-9
length: 16

CDR3: CASSVGTAGYTF
DNA: TGTGCCAGCAGCGTCGGGACTGCTGGCTACACCTTC
J: TRBJ1-2
D: NA
size: NA
V: TRBV9
length: 12

CDR3: CASSDRLDLGYGYTF
DNA: TGCGCCAGCAGTGATCGTCTGGACCTCGGCTATGGCTACACCTTC
J: TRBJ1-2
D: NA
size: NA
V: TRBV6-6
length: 15

CDR3: CASRTQGKGYTF
DNA: TGTGCCAGCAGGACCCAGGGGAAGGGCTACACCTTC
J: TRBJ1-2
D: NA
size: NA
V: TRBV12-3/TRBV12-4
length: 12

CDR3: CAISWTSEGNEQFF
DNA: TGTGCCATCAGTTGGACTAGCGAGGGAAATGAGCAGTTCTTC
J: TRBJ2-1
D: TRBD2
size: NA
V: TRBV10-3
length: 14

CDR3: CATSDPGRPYEQYF
DNA: TGTGCCACCAGTGATCCTGGAAGACCCTACGAGCAGTACTTC
J: TRBJ2-7
D: NA
size: many
V: TRBV24-1
length: 14

CDR3: CASSPRQGPIPYGYTF
DNA: TGTGCCAGCAGCCCCCGACAGGGGCCAATACCCTATGGCTACACCTTC
J: TRBJ1-2
D: TRBD1
size: NA
V: TRBV9
length: 16

CDR3: CASKDRDSYTF
DNA: TGTGCCAGCAAGGACAGGGATAGCTACACCTTC
J: TRBJ1-2
D: TRBD1
size: many
V: TRBV5-6
length: 11

CDR3: CSITGTPRSYEQYF
DNA: TGCAGCATAACCGGGACCCCTCGCTCCTACGAGCAGTACTTC
J: TRBJ2-7
D: NA
size: NA
V: TRBV20-1
length: 14

CDR3: CSAIGGVSSYNSPLHF
DNA: TGCAGTGCCATAGGCGGAGTCAGCTCCTATAATTCACCCCTCCACTTT
J: TRBJ1-6
D: NA
size: many
V: TRBV20-1
length: 16

CDR3: CASSLDSGVEDQPQHF
DNA: TGTGCCAGCAGCTTAGATTCAGGGGTTGAAGATCAGCCCCAGCATTTT
J: TRBJ1-5
D: NA
size: many
V: TRBV7-6
length: 16

CDR3: CSAPSAGGAYNEQFF
DNA: TGCAGTGCCCCTTCCGCGGGGGGCGCCTACAATGAGCAGTTCTTC
J: TRBJ2-1
D: TRBD2
size: few
V: TRBV20-1
length: 15

CDR3: CASSISGTGVNGYTF
DNA: TGTGCCAGCAGCATTTCCGGGACAGGGGTGAATGGCTACACCTTC
J: TRBJ1-2
D: TRBD1
size: NA
V: TRBV27
length: 15